The source of this TCR beta chain is a study of immune evolution from preneoplasia to lung adenocarcinoma. CDR1 and CDR2 from the germline V gene are SGHTA and FQGNSA. The CDR3 covers 15 residues. V was pared by 5 bases and J by 1 base, with 14 bases between. The repertoire was sequenced with immunoSEQ multiplex PCR; TCRdb's copy has only in-frame clones and lacks some. The sample comprises a few thousand clones, over 65% of which are singletons, and more than 7.5% rests with the top ten. J is TRBJ1-1 and V is TRBV7-2; perhaps TRBD1 as D (6 bases). The TCR originated in a person aged 60 to 85 with lung adenocarcinoma. Sequencing input: FFPE lung adenocarcinoma in situ tissue. CDR3 amino acids: CASSKQGPSNTEAFF. The CDR3 nucleotides read TGTGCCAGCAGCAAGCAGGGGCCATCGAACACTGAAGCTTTCTTT.